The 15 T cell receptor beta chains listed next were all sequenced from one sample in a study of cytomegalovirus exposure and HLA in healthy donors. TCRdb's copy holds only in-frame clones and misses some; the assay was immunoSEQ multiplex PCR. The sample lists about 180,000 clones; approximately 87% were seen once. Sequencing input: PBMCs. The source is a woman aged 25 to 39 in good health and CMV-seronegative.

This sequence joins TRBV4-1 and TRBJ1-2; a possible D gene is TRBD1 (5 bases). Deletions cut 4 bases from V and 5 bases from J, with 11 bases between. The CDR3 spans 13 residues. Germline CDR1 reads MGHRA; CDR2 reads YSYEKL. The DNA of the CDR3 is TGCGCCAGCAGCCGCGGCGGGGGGTATGGCTACACCTTC. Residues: CASSRGGGYGYTF.

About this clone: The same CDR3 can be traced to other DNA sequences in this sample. The chain's CDR3 is CASSSRGGALNQPQHF. The CDR3 nucleotides read TGTGCCAGCAGTTCCCGAGGGGGCGCGTTGAATCAGCCCCAGCATTTT. This chain links TRBV6-5 with TRBJ1-5, with 7 bases lining up with TRBD1. With 4 bases clipped from V and 4 bases from J, the junction kept 10 bases outside the gene matches. Germline CDR1 is MNHEY and CDR2 is SVGAGI. CDR3 length: 16 amino acids.

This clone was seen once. Here the CDR3 DNA reads TGTGCCAGCAGTGAAAATGGCGGGAGAATTTTAGAGCAGTACTTC. Translated: CASSENGGRILEQYF. This chain links TRBV6-1 with TRBJ2-7, with 7 bases matching TRBD2. The CDR3 runs to 15 residues. The J segment lost 7 bases and the V segment lost 2 bases, leaving 11 bases of the junction unmatched. Per the germline V gene, CDR1 is MNHNS and CDR2 is SASEGT.

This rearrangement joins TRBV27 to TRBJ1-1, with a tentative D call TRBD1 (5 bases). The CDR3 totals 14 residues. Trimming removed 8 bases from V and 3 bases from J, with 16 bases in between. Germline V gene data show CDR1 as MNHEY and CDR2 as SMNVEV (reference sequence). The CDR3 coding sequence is TGTGCCAGCGCTTCCCAGGGCGGGGACACTGAAGCTTTCTTT. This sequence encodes CASASQGGDTEAFF.

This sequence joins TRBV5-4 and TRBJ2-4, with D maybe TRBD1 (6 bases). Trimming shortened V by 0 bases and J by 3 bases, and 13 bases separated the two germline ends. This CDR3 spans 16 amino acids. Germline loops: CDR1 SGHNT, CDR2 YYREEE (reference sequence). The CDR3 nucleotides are TGTGCCAGCAGCTTGGCCTCTGGGGGCGGCAAAAACATTCAGTACTTC. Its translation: CASSLASGGGKNIQYF.

As DNA, the CDR3 is TGTGCCAGCCTGACAGGGGCCAACGTCCTGACTTTC. Residues: CASLTGANVLTF. J is TRBJ2-6 and V is TRBV5-6; D is unclear. Trimming removed 7 bases from V and 4 bases from J, with 6 bases in between. The germline V gene has CDR1 SGHDT and CDR2 YYEEEE. The CDR3 extends over 12 amino acids.

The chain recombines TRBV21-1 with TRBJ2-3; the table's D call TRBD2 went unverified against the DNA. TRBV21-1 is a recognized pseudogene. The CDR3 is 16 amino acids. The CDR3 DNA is TGTGCCAGCAGCCTAAAGCTAGCGGGGGCGGGAGATACGCAGTATTTT. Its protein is CASSLKLAGAGDTQYF.

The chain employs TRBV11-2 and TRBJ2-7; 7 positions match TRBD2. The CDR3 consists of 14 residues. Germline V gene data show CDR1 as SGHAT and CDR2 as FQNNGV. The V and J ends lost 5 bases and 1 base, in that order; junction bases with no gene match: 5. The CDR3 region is CASSETGGSYEQYF. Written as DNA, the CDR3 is TGTGCCAGCAGCGAGACGGGGGGTTCCTACGAGCAGTACTTC.

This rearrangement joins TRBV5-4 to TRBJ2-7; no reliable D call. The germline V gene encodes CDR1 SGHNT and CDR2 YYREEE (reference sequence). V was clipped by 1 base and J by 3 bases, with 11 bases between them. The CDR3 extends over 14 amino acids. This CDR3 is CASSLRNRGYEQYF. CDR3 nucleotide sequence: TGTGCCAGCAGCTTGAGGAACCGCGGCTACGAGCAGTACTTC.

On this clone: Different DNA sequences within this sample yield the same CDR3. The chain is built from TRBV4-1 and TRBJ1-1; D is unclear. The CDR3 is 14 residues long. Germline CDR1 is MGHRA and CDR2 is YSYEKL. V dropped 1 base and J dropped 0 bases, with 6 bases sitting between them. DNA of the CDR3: TGCGCCAGCAGCCAAGGAGGGCTGAACACTGAAGCTTTCTTT. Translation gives CASSQGGLNTEAFF.

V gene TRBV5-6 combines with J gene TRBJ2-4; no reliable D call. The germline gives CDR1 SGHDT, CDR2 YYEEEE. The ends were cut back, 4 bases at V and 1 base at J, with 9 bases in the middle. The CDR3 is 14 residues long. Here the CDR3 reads CASSPGRAKNIQYF. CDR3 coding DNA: TGTGCCAGCAGCCCCGGTCGGGCCAAAAACATTCAGTACTTC.

This CDR3 reads CASTQVAWPSTDTQYF. CDR3 DNA: TGTGCCAGCACCCAAGTTGCCTGGCCAAGCACAGATACGCAGTATTTT. The chain couples TRBV7-2 to TRBJ2-3; D gene ambiguous. This CDR3 region has 16 residues. Trimming stripped 7 bases from V and 0 bases from J, with 17 bases between. Germline CDR1 SGHTA, CDR2 FQGNSA.

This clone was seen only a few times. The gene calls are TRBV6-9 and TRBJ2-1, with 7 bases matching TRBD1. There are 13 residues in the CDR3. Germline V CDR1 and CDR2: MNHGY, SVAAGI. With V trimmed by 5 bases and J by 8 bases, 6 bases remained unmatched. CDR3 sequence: CASSGTAQDEQFF. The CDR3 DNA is TGTGCCAGCAGTGGGACAGCCCAGGATGAGCAGTTCTTC.

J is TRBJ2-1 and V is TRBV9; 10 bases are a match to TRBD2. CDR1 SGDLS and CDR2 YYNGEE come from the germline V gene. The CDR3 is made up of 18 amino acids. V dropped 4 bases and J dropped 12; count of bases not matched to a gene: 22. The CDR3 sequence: CASSPEGLAGGQEGGQFF. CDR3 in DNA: TGTGCCAGCAGCCCCGAGGGATTAGCGGGGGGCCAGGAGGGTGGGCAGTTCTTC.

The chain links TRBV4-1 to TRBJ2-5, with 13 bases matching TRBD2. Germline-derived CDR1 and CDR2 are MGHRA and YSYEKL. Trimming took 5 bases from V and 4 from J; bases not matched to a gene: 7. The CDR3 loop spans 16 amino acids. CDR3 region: CASSKTSGGAAETQYF. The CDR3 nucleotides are TGCGCCAGCAGCAAAACTAGCGGGGGGGCTGCAGAGACCCAGTACTTC.